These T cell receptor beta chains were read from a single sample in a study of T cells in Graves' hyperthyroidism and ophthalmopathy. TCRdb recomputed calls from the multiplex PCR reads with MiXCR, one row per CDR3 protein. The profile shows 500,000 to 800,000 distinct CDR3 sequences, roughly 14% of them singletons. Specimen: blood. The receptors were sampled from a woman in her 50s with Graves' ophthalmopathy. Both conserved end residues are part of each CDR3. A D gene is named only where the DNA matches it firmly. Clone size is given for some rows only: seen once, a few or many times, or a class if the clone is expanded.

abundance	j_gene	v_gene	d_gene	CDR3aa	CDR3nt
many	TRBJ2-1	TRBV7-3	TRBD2	CASSKRLAVSYNEQFF	TGTGCCAGCAGCAAACGTCTAGCGGTTTCCTACAATGAGCAGTTCTTC
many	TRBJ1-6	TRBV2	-	CASSEARWDINSPLHF	TGTGCCAGCAGTGAAGCGCGTTGGGACATCAATTCACCCCTCCACTTT
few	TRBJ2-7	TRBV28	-	CASRGGQGGSYEQYF	TGTGCCAGCAGGGGGGGGCAGGGTGGCTCCTACGAGCAGTACTTC
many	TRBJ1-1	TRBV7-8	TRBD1	CASSLSTGGVLNTEAFF	TGTGCCAGCAGCCTATCGACAGGGGGAGTCTTGAACACTGAAGCTTTCTTT
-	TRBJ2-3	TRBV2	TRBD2	CASTGGLAGGHNTDTQYF	TGTGCCAGCACAGGGGGACTAGCGGGAGGGCATAACACAGATACGCAGTATTTT
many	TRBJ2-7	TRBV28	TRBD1	CASIPGQGAYEQYF	TGTGCCAGCATCCCGGGACAGGGCGCCTACGAGCAGTACTTC
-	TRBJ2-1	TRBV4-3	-	CASSQEIGAPYNEQFF	TGCGCCAGCAGCCAAGAGATTGGGGCGCCCTACAATGAGCAGTTCTTC
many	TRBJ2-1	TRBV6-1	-	CASSASPKTYDEQFF	TGTGCCAGCAGTGCCAGCCCGAAAACGTACGATGAGCAGTTCTTC
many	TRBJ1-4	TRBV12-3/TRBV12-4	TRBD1	CASSRTGGAANEKLFF	TGTGCCAGCAGCAGGACAGGGGGCGCGGCTAATGAAAAACTGTTTTTT
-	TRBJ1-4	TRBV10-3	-	CAISGALTATNEKLFF	TGTGCCATCAGTGGGGCTCTCACCGCAACTAATGAAAAACTGTTTTTT
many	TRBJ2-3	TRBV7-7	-	CASSLGGGNTDTQYF	TGTGCTAGCAGCTTAGGTGGCGGAAACACAGATACGCAGTATTTT
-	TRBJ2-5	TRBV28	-	CASTLGLVVETQYF	TGTGCCAGCACCCTGGGGCTAGTTGTGGAGACCCAGTACTTC
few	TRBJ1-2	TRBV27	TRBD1	CASRFKTGGASGRGYTF	TGTGCCAGCAGGTTTAAGACAGGGGGCGCGTCCGGGCGTGGCTACACCTTC
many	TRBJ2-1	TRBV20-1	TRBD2	CSARAQREKGGYNEQFF	TGCAGTGCTAGAGCCCAGCGGGAGAAGGGGGGTTACAATGAGCAGTTCTTC
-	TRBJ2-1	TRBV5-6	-	CASSHQGGNEQFF	TGTGCCAGCAGCCATCAGGGCGGCAATGAGCAGTTCTTC
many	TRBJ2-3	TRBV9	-	CASSVASSSDTQYF	TGTGCCAGCAGCGTAGCTAGTTCCTCAGATACGCAGTATTTT
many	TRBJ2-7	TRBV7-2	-	CASSRYKNYEQYF	TGTGCCAGCAGCCGTTACAAGAACTACGAGCAGTACTTC